The entry below describes one T cell receptor (beta chain). What it recognizes is unknown. The template was genomic DNA from peripheral blood, not RNA. Multiplex touch-down PCR with TRB-A/B primers amplified rearranged V-D-J TRB sequences. TCRdb independently ran MiXCR on the multiplex PCR reads; one entry per CDR3 protein. The profile shows 4,900 or so distinct CDR3 sequences, roughly 51% of them singletons. The data stem from a study of T cell repertoires in aging, cancer and after chemotherapy. Study overall: Donor ages fell into six groups from 30 or younger up to 70 or older. The full dataset contained several million TCR reads.

The CDR3 contains 17 residues. The ends were cut back, 0 bases at V and 7 bases at J, with 19 bases in the middle. CDR1 is MNHEY and CDR2 is SVGAGI in the germline V gene. Overall study findings and caveats: Compared with age-matched healthy donors, untreated hematological or solid cancer patients showed higher blood TCR clonality. In each cancer cohort, median generation probability increased across chemotherapy, suggesting thymic output rebounded.

This rearrangement joins TRBV6-5 to TRBJ2-1; D may correspond to TRBD1 or TRBD2 (6 bases each). The sequence came from a human donor in good health. Sample: blood. CDR3 protein: CASSYSIVGGSLNEQFF. CDR3 bases: TGTGCCAGCAGTTACTCGATTGTGGGGGGCTCGTTGAATGAGCAGTTCTTC.